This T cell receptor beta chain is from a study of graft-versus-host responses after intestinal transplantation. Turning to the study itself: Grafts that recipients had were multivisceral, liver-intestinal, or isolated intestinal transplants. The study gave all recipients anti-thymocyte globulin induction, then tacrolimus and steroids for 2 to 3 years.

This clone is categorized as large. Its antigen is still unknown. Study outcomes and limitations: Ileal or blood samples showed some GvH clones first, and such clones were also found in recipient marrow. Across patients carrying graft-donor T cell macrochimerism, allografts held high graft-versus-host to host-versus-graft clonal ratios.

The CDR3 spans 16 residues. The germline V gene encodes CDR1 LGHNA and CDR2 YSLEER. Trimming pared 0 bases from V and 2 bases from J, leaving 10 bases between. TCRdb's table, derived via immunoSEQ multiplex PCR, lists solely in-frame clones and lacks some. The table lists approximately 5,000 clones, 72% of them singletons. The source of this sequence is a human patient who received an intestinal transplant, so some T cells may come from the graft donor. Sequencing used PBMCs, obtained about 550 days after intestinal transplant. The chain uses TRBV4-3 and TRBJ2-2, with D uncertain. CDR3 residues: CASSQEVGFNTGELFF. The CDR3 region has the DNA TGCGCCAGCAGCCAAGAGGTCGGATTCAACACCGGGGAGCTGTTTTTT.